This T cell receptor (beta chain) is drawn from a study of shared clonotypes between healthy human individuals. Study results and caveats: Among donors, clonotype sharing was expected to be affected by sequencing depth. Researchers sampled only blood; tissue repertoires likely differ. Roughly 5% was the fraction of naive CD4 clonotypes found shared across four donors.

The CDR3 is 15 amino acids. Trimming removed 4 bases from V and 5 bases from J; junction bases left unmatched: 9. From germline, CDR1 is MGHDK and CDR2 SYGVNS. Comments on this clone: Its matching antigen is unknown.

TCRdb's table, derived via immunoSEQ multiplex PCR, lists solely in-frame clones and lacks some. This table has hundreds of thousands of clones, around four fifths appearing once. Sequenced input: memory CD4+ T cells sorted from blood. The subset here: CD45RA-negative fraction. The origin of this receptor is a man aged 30 to 45 in good health. This chain joins TRBV25-1 and TRBJ2-5, with 8 bases fitting TRBD2. The CDR3: CASSVWSGGSETQYF. CDR3 coding DNA: TGTGCCAGCAGTGTGTGGTCGGGAGGGTCGGAGACCCAGTACTTC.